These T cell receptor beta chains were read from a single sample in a study of T cells in Graves' hyperthyroidism and ophthalmopathy. Using its own MiXCR run on the multiplex PCR reads, TCRdb lists one record per CDR3 protein. The sample yields about 400,000 distinct CDR3 sequences, roughly 25% seen once. Material for sequencing was blood. These receptors all come from a man in his forties or fifties with Graves' hyperthyroidism. The CDR3 runs from the conserved cysteine through the conserved F or W. D genes are given only for firm matches. Part of the rows lack a size; the others show once, few, many or a class for expanded clones.

>TRBV29-1|.|TRBJ2-1|few
TGCAGCGTTATAGGGGCTGATGAGCAGTTCTTC
CSVIGADEQFF
>TRBV11-2|TRBD2|TRBJ2-1|many
TGTGCCAGCAGCTTAGCGGGGTGGGAGGGCCGAAATGAGCAGTTCTTC
CASSLAGWEGRNEQFF
>TRBV6-1|TRBD1|TRBJ1-1|few
TGTGCCAGCAGACGAGGGGGCGAAGACACTGAAGCTTTCTTT
CASRRGGEDTEAFF
>TRBV29-1|.|TRBJ2-2|.
TGCAGCGTCCAAGGGGCCGGGGAGCTGTTTTTT
CSVQGAGELFF
>TRBV19|TRBD1|TRBJ1-1|.
TGTGCCAGTAGTCTGTTGAGACAGGGGGAAACTGAAGCTTTCTTT
CASSLLRQGETEAFF
>TRBV3-1|.|TRBJ2-7|.
TGTGCCAGCAGCCAAGACTTGAAAAACTACGAGCAGTACTTC
CASSQDLKNYEQYF
>TRBV7-9|TRBD2|TRBJ2-2|.
TGTGCCAGCAGCTTGACTAGCGGGAGCTGGGGGGAGCTGTTTTTT
CASSLTSGSWGELFF
>TRBV5-4|.|TRBJ2-3|.
TGTGCCAGCAGCTTGCGTAGGCAGTTAGTCACAGATACGCAGTATTTT
CASSLRRQLVTDTQYF
>TRBV25-1|.|TRBJ1-2|once
TGTGCCAGCAGTGAATCGGAAGGGAGCGTTTATGGCTACACCTTC
CASSESEGSVYGYTF
>TRBV6-1|.|TRBJ1-1|.
TGTGCCAGCAGAGGGGGACCCATGAACACTGAAGCTTTCTTT
CASRGGPMNTEAFF
>TRBV18|.|TRBJ1-3|.
TGTGCCAGCTCCCCCCAGGGGACTACTGGAAACACCATATATTTT
CASSPQGTTGNTIYF
>TRBV7-8|.|TRBJ2-1|many
TGTGCCAGCAGCTTAGTTTCGGGAGTACCCTACAATGAGCAGTTCTTC
CASSLVSGVPYNEQFF
>TRBV27|TRBD2|TRBJ2-5|many
TGTGCCAGCAGTTTCGGACTAGCGGGAGAGACCCAGTACTTC
CASSFGLAGETQYF
>TRBV12-3/TRBV12-4|TRBD2|TRBJ2-1|many
TGTGCCAGCAGTCCGGGGACTAGCGGAGGGGACAATGAGCAGTTCTTC
CASSPGTSGGDNEQFF
>TRBV15|TRBD2|TRBJ2-1|.
TGTGCCACCAGCAGAGAACTAGCGGGGTATATTGAGCAGTTCTTC
CATSRELAGYIEQFF
>TRBV5-5|.|TRBJ2-3|.
TGTGCCAGCAGCATCCACCGGCTCCCTGATACGCAGTATTTT
CASSIHRLPDTQYF
>TRBV2|.|TRBJ1-1|many
TGTGCCAGCACCAGACAGCAGAACACTGAAGCTTTCTTT
CASTRQQNTEAFF
>TRBV7-9|.|TRBJ2-1|many
TGTGCCAGCAGCCCCTCGACAGCCTACAATGAGCAGTTCTTC
CASSPSTAYNEQFF
>TRBV9|.|TRBJ2-7|.
TGTGCCAGCAGCGTAGGGACAGCCTACGAGCAGTACTTC
CASSVGTAYEQYF
>TRBV7-9|.|TRBJ2-3|few
TGTGCCAGCAACCCGAACGGGAGAGGCACAGATACGCAGTATTTT
CASNPNGRGTDTQYF
>TRBV14|.|TRBJ2-7|.
TGTGCCAGCAGCCCCCGGGACAACTACGAGCAGTACTTC
CASSPRDNYEQYF
>TRBV20-1|.|TRBJ1-3|few
TGCAGTGTTCGGCGGGGGGGCCCCTCTGGAAACACCATATATTTT
CSVRRGGPSGNTIYF
>TRBV18|.|TRBJ1-4|.
TGTGCCAGCTCACCCAACCCTAGTGAAAAACTGTTTTTT
CASSPNPSEKLFF
>TRBV28|.|TRBJ2-1|many
TGTGCCAGCAGCCAGACACTACGAAATGAGCAGTTCTTC
CASSQTLRNEQFF
>TRBV5-1|.|TRBJ2-3|few
TGCGCCAGCAGCTTGCCTCCGGGGGCTACGGGAACCACAGATACGCAGTATTTT
CASSLPPGATGTTDTQYF